This T cell receptor beta chain was obtained from a study of T cell responses to AZD1222 COVID-19 vaccine. Findings and caveats of the study: Within unmutated variant regions lay the reported targets of nearly half of spike-specific TCRs. Vaccination with two AZD1222 doses was followed by a rise in Spike-specific TCR breadth and depth. Sampling captured repertoires only after the peak T cell response. It was only a handful of AZD1222 recipients who were seropositive at baseline.

Points on this clone: The antigen remains undetermined.

The data were produced by immunoSEQ multiplex PCR, yet TCRdb's version contains in-frame clones alone and is incomplete. The sample includes 80,000 or so clones, around three quarters seen only once; the top ten take 27%. The CDR3 consists of 13 residues. The V end lost 3 bases, the J end lost 9 bases, and 13 bases lay between the germline ends. The chain employs TRBV12-3 or TRBV12-4 and TRBJ2-3, with D unresolved. The material was peripheral blood, obtained 28 days after the second dose of the MenACWY control vaccine. This sequence originates from an adult who received the MenACWY meningococcal vaccine as a control. This CDR3 is CASSLGLPLTQYF. DNA of the CDR3: TGTGCCAGCAGTTTGGGTCTCCCTTTGACGCAGTATTTT.